The rows below give T cell receptor beta chains drawn from one sample of a study of cytotoxic CD8 clonotypes in ibrutinib-treated CLL. Measured with immunoSEQ multiplex PCR; TCRdb has only the in-frame clones, and not every one. The repertoire holds fewer than 35,000 clones, with around 70% as singletons. This material consisted of PBMCs, taken before ibrutinib treatment. The source of these receptors is a human donor with chronic lymphocytic leukemia. Each CDR3 is given with its conserved first and last residue. The D gene is left open where the match is weak. Size is omitted from some rows. Given values are once, few, many or a class for expanded clones.

clone size	V gene	CDR3 length	D gene	J gene	CDR3 protein	CDR3 DNA
NA	TRBV30	14	NA	TRBJ1-6	CAWGVGSYNSPLHF	TGTGCCTGGGGCGTCGGCTCCTATAATTCACCCCTCCACTTT
NA	TRBV15	17	TRBD2	TRBJ2-5	CATSRQGLATSPETQYF	TGTGCCACCAGCAGACAGGGACTAGCGACGAGTCCGGAGACCCAGTACTTC
NA	TRBV10-3	13	NA	TRBJ1-1	CAISIEQGTEAFF	TGTGCCATCAGCATTGAACAGGGCACTGAAGCTTTCTTT
NA	TRBV4-1	14	TRBD2	TRBJ2-7	CASSHVAGPYEQYF	TGCGCCAGCAGCCACGTAGCGGGGCCCTACGAGCAGTACTTC
NA	TRBV7-3	13	TRBD2	TRBJ2-7	CASSLTSGTAQYF	TGTGCCAGCAGCTTAACTAGCGGGACGGCGCAGTACTTC
NA	TRBV11-2	12	NA	TRBJ1-2	CASSLGTSGYTF	TGTGCCAGCAGCTTAGGGACAAGTGGCTACACCTTC
few	TRBV27	13	NA	TRBJ2-5	CASSDVGLETQYF	TGTGCCAGCTCGGACGTAGGGTTAGAGACCCAGTACTTC
once	TRBV6-1	15	TRBD2	TRBJ2-7	CASSPRGGAAYEQYF	TGTGCCAGCAGTCCCCGGGGAGGGGCGGCCTACGAGCAGTACTTC
NA	TRBV5-1	16	NA	TRBJ2-2	CASSLQVQGATGELFF	TGCGCCAGCAGCCTACAGGTTCAAGGAGCCACCGGGGAGCTGTTTTTT
NA	TRBV7-3	15	TRBD2	TRBJ2-1	CASSSTSGIYNEQFF	TGTGCCAGCAGCTCCACTAGCGGGATATACAATGAGCAGTTCTTC
NA	TRBV9	18	NA	TRBJ1-5	CASIVTARAVGSNQPQHF	TGTGCCAGCATAGTAACAGCGAGGGCGGTCGGCAGCAATCAGCCCCAGCATTTT
NA	TRBV18	17	TRBD1	TRBJ1-3	CASSPGTGVFSGNTIYF	TGTGCCAGCTCGCCCGGGACAGGGGTCTTCTCTGGAAACACCATATATTTT
NA	TRBV6-5	14	NA	TRBJ2-3	CASSYLRARDTQYF	TGTGCCAGCAGTTACTTGAGGGCCCGAGATACGCAGTATTTT
NA	TRBV27	16	TRBD2	TRBJ2-3	CASQRLGGGRTDTQYF	TGTGCCAGCCAACGGCTGGGGGGAGGGCGCACAGATACGCAGTATTTT
NA	TRBV6-5	14	TRBD2	TRBJ2-7	CASRLAESYYEQYF	TGTGCCAGCAGGCTAGCGGAGAGCTACTACGAGCAGTACTTC
NA	TRBV6-5	15	NA	TRBJ2-2	CASSYGVENTGELFF	TGTGCCAGCAGTTACGGGGTGGAGAACACCGGGGAGCTGTTTTTT
NA	TRBV7-9	14	NA	TRBJ2-7	CASSPRTASYEQYF	TGTGCCAGCAGCCCAAGGACGGCCTCCTACGAGCAGTACTTC
NA	TRBV2	11	NA	TRBJ1-4	CATKRDEKLFF	TGTGCCACGAAAAGGGACGAAAAACTGTTTTTT
NA	TRBV6-4	14	NA	TRBJ1-1	CASSNTMGHPEAFF	TGTGCCAGCAGTAACACAATGGGGCACCCTGAAGCTTTCTTT
NA	TRBV7-9	16	NA	TRBJ2-7	CASSFPGGGSSYEQYF	TGTGCCAGCAGCTTCCCCGGGGGTGGGAGCTCCTACGAGCAGTACTTC
NA	TRBV5-4	14	NA	TRBJ1-5	CASSLVTLYQPQHF	TGTGCCAGCAGCTTGGTTACGCTCTATCAGCCCCAGCATTTT
few	TRBV27	14	TRBD1	TRBJ2-7	CASSPGTGEYEQYF	TGTGCCAGCAGTCCCGGGACAGGGGAGTACGAGCAGTACTTC
once	TRBV30	13	NA	TRBJ2-2	CAWSVRSGGELFF	TGTGCCTGGAGTGTACGAAGCGGCGGGGAGCTGTTTTTT
NA	TRBV11-3	11	NA	TRBJ2-7	CASSTIYEQYF	TGTGCCAGCAGCACCATCTACGAGCAGTACTTC
NA	TRBV6-1	14	NA	TRBJ2-7	CASSEVGGSYEQYF	TGTGCCAGCAGTGAGGTCGGCGGCTCCTACGAGCAGTACTTC
NA	TRBV5-1	14	TRBD1	TRBJ2-7	CASRDGTGYYEQYF	TGCGCCAGCAGGGATGGGACAGGCTACTACGAGCAGTACTTC
medium-sized	TRBV27	12	NA	TRBJ2-2	CASSPHTGELFF	TGTGCCAGCAGTCCTCACACCGGGGAGCTGTTTTTT
NA	TRBV6-4	13	NA	TRBJ1-1	CASSAGANTEAFF	TGTGCCAGCAGCGCTGGGGCGAACACTGAAGCTTTCTTT
NA	TRBV18	16	TRBD2	TRBJ2-1	CASSPPLAGSYNEQFF	TGTGCCAGCTCCCCCCCACTAGCGGGATCCTACAATGAGCAGTTCTTC
medium-sized	TRBV7-9	12	NA	TRBJ2-5	CASSAIGAGVHF	TGTGCCAGCAGCGCTATTGGAGCGGGCGTCCACTTC
NA	TRBV18	13	TRBD1	TRBJ2-7	CASSPSGGTEQYF	TGTGCCAGCTCACCTTCAGGGGGCACCGAGCAGTACTTC
NA	TRBV9	15	NA	TRBJ2-4	CASSGTLDPLNIQYF	TGTGCCAGCAGCGGGACTCTCGATCCCCTAAACATTCAGTACTTC
NA	TRBV5-6	12	NA	TRBJ2-5	CASSSSQETQYF	TGTGCCAGCAGCTCCAGCCAAGAGACCCAGTACTTC
NA	TRBV28	15	NA	TRBJ2-7	CASSSPRTTSYEQYF	TGTGCCAGCAGTAGCCCAAGGACAACCTCCTACGAGCAGTACTTC
NA	TRBV27	13	NA	TRBJ1-1	CASSLQVNTEAFF	TGTGCCAGCAGTTTACAGGTTAACACTGAAGCTTTCTTT
NA	TRBV7-2	15	NA	TRBJ1-1	CASSLWAGANTEAFF	TGTGCCAGCAGCTTATGGGCAGGAGCAAACACTGAAGCTTTCTTT
NA	TRBV10-3	14	TRBD1	TRBJ2-5	CAIRSGDRGETQYF	TGTGCCATCAGGTCAGGGGACAGAGGGGAGACCCAGTACTTC
few	TRBV7-2	15	NA	TRBJ2-7	CASSSLPNGPYEQYF	TGTGCCAGCAGCTCCCTCCCTAACGGTCCCTACGAGCAGTACTTC
NA	TRBV7-8	12	NA	TRBJ2-7	CASSLAGVEQYF	TGTGCCAGCAGCTTAGCAGGCGTCGAGCAGTACTTC
once	TRBV10-3	14	TRBD1	TRBJ2-2	CAVQGAQNTGELFF	TGTGCCGTACAGGGGGCGCAGAACACCGGGGAGCTGTTTTTT
NA	TRBV11-2	14	NA	TRBJ2-7	CASSIYSGTYEQYF	TGTGCCAGCAGCATTTATAGCGGAACCTACGAGCAGTACTTC
NA	TRBV7-2	15	NA	TRBJ1-5	CASSFSSGVNQPQHF	TGTGCCAGCAGCTTCTCGTCAGGGGTAAATCAGCCCCAGCATTTT
NA	TRBV30	10	NA	TRBJ2-7	CAFHRVEQYF	TGTGCCTTCCACAGGGTCGAGCAGTACTTC
few	TRBV2	14	NA	TRBJ1-1	CASSARLANTEAFF	TGTGCCAGCAGTGCTAGGTTGGCGAACACTGAAGCTTTCTTT
few	TRBV7-2	15	NA	TRBJ1-3	CASSLGRGGGNTIYF	TGTGCCAGCAGCTTAGGCAGGGGAGGAGGAAACACCATATATTTT
NA	TRBV6-5	16	NA	TRBJ1-4	CASSSSPGRVNEKLFF	TGTGCCAGCAGTTCCTCCCCCGGACGGGTTAATGAAAAACTGTTTTTT
few	TRBV10-3	16	NA	TRBJ1-3	CAISAFQDNSGNTIYF	TGTGCCATCAGTGCGTTCCAAGACAACTCTGGAAACACCATATATTTT
NA	TRBV5-1	15	NA	TRBJ2-7	CASSPGAALVIEQYF	TGCGCCAGCAGCCCGGGCGCGGCTTTAGTAATCGAGCAGTACTTC
NA	TRBV5-1	16	NA	TRBJ1-6	CASSLVSRGGNSPLHF	TGCGCCAGCAGCTTGGTTTCTAGGGGGGGTAATTCACCCCTCCACTTT